The clone carrying this T cell receptor (beta chain) was counted ten times or more. TCRdb re-called the RT-PCR reads with MiXCR, one entry per CDR3 protein. The sample carries about 680,000 distinct CDR3 sequences, over 12% recorded once. The CDR3 extends over 14 amino acids. Germline V CDR1 and CDR2: DFQATT, SNEGSKA (reference sequence). Unmatched junction bases numbered 11, after V lost 7 bases and J lost 6 bases. Material for sequencing was memory CD4+ T cells from blood. V usage is TRBV20-1 and J usage is TRBJ2-1; 8 positions match TRBD2. The receptor was derived from a female donor in good health, serving as a healthy control. The CDR3 sequence: CSVNRLAGTNEQFF. The CDR3 DNA reads as TGCAGTGTAAATAGGCTAGCGGGCACCAATGAGCAGTTCTTC.